This T cell receptor beta chain was sequenced in a study of blood T cell repertoires in COVID-19. In the study overall: Sources were T cells, B-cell-depleted T cells, or PBMCs; the material itself was cDNA or gDNA.

V lost 3 bases and J lost 5, with 6 bases in between. The CDR3 extends over 12 amino acids. Generated by immunoSEQ multiplex PCR, the TCRdb table keeps only in-frame clones and is missing some. The sample includes about 170,000 clones, over 80% of them seen just once. The sample comprised peripheral blood. The chain is built from TRBV23-1 and TRBJ2-3, with D unresolved. TRBV23-1 is reported as an ORF; its role is uncertain. The TCR comes from a woman at least 80 years old with COVID-19, enrolled during active disease. CDR3 in amino acids: CASSQSGDTQYF. The CDR3 DNA is TGCGCCAGCAGTCAGTCAGGAGATACGCAGTATTTT.